The 17 T cell receptor beta chains below all came from one sample that was sequenced in a study of blood T cell repertoires in COVID-19 (dated by TCRdb to about 2020). Library generation was performed with the immunoSEQ multiplex PCR assay. Held by TCRdb, this immuneACCESS table contains in-frame sequences only and omits some clones. Under half of the omission traces to an unresolved V gene where checked; the cause of the rest is unknown. The sample profile shows some 220,000 clones; approximately 81% of them were found once. The top ten constitute around 5.5% of the sample. Specimen: peripheral blood. All receptors come from an older woman who had recovered from COVID-19.

The chain is built from TRBV11-2 and TRBJ2-5, with a tentative D call TRBD1 (6 bases). The V and J ends lost 4 bases and 5 bases respectively, with 17 bases between them. The CDR3 spans 15 residues. Germline V gene data show CDR1 as SGHAT and CDR2 as FQNNGV. CDR3 protein: CASSSGQSIGETQYF. The CDR3 nucleotides are TGTGCCAGCAGCTCAGGACAGAGCATAGGGGAGACCCAGTACTTC.

This clone was seen only a few times. The chain links TRBV7-6 to TRBJ1-5, with D possibly TRBD1 on 6 matching bases. Germline V CDR1 and CDR2: SGHVS, FNYEAQ. This CDR3 is built from 12 residues. V gave up 11 bases and J gave up 5 bases, with 13 bases separating them. DNA of the CDR3: TGTGCCGAGGCGGCAGGGGATCAGCCCCAGCATTTT. It translates to CAEAAGDQPQHF.

This clone has a single count. This sequence joins TRBV6-5 and TRBJ1-2, with D possibly TRBD1 on 6 matching bases. V lost 5 bases, J lost 3 bases, and 13 bases lay in between. Germline loops: CDR1 MNHEY, CDR2 SVGAGI. The CDR3 length is 14 residues. The DNA of the CDR3 is TGTGCCAGCAGTAGGGCAGGGGCCCACTATGGCTACACCTTC. Translated: CASSRAGAHYGYTF.

This clone has a handful of counts. The chain has TRBV7-3 and TRBJ2-6, with D maybe TRBD1 (5 bases). Germline lookup yields CDR1 SGHTA and CDR2 FQGTGA. This CDR3 has 17 residues. Trimming pared 0 bases from V and 4 bases from J, leaving 13 bases between. CDR3 DNA sequence: TGTGCCAGCAGCTTAACTCCAAGGGGAACCGGGGCCAACGTCCTGACTTTC. It translates to CASSLTPRGTGANVLTF.

This chain joins TRBV6-5 and TRBJ1-1, with 7 positions matching TRBD1. The CDR3 is made up of 15 amino acids. Germline V gene lookup returns CDR1 MNHEY and CDR2 SVGAGI. J lost 3 bases, V lost 7 bases, and 11 bases had no gene match. The CDR3 reads CASTRNRGLDTEAFF. The CDR3 DNA follows: TGTGCCAGCACGCGAAACAGGGGCTTGGACACTGAAGCTTTCTTT.

The J gene is TRBJ2-1, the V gene TRBV4-2, with a tentative D call TRBD1 (6 bases). The CDR3 sequence is 14 residues long. Trimming took 0 bases from V and 7 from J, leaving 10 bases between them. In germline, CDR1 is LGHNA, CDR2 YNFKEQ. The CDR3 sequence is CASSQEQGRNEQFF. In DNA, the CDR3 is TGTGCCAGCAGCCAAGAACAGGGTAGGAATGAGCAGTTCTTC.

The chain uses TRBV19 and TRBJ2-3; D is unresolved. In germline, CDR1 is LNHDA, CDR2 SQIVND (reference sequence). This CDR3 spans 13 amino acids. The ends were cut back, 2 bases at V and 4 bases at J, with 7 bases in the middle. In DNA form, the CDR3 reads TGTGCCAGTAGTATAAGGAGATCAGATACGCAGTATTTT. Its protein is CASSIRRSDTQYF.

The V call is TRBV30, the J call TRBJ1-1; a possible D gene is TRBD1 (5 bases). The V end was cut by 2 bases, the J end by 8 bases, with 18 bases between. Germline V gene lookup returns CDR1 GTSNPN and CDR2 SVGIG (reference sequence). The CDR3 sequence is 14 residues long. DNA for the CDR3: TGTGCCTGGAGTTCCCCCCGGACGGGGGAAGAAGCTTTCTTT. Translation gives CAWSSPRTGEEAFF.

This clone was counted a few times. The chain is built from TRBV13 and TRBJ2-1; D is perhaps TRBD2 (5 bases). The CDR3 spans 15 residues. Germline V gene data show CDR1 as PRHDT and CDR2 as FYEKMQ (reference sequence). With 2 bases removed from V and 7 bases from J, the gap between germline ends came to 15 bases. The CDR3 spells CASSLFGLRRNEQFF. In DNA form, the CDR3 reads TGTGCCAGCAGCTTATTTGGACTCCGCCGGAATGAGCAGTTCTTC.

V and J are TRBV11-1 and TRBJ2-2, with D perhaps matching TRBD1 (6 bases). The CDR3 runs 16 residues. Germline V CDR1 and CDR2: SGHAT, FQDESV (reference sequence). Trimming took 5 bases from V and 0 from J, leaving 13 bases between them. The CDR3 bases are TGTGCCAGCAGCGCCGAGGGGGTGCCGAACACCGGGGAGCTGTTTTTT. It translates to CASSAEGVPNTGELFF.

The chain links TRBV13 to TRBJ1-5; D is possibly TRBD1 (6 bases). V gave up 5 bases and J gave up 0 bases, with 11 bases separating them. CDR1 is PRHDT, CDR2 FYEKMQ, per germline (reference sequence). The length of the CDR3 is 15 residues. The CDR3 region is CASSLGQNSNQPQHF. CDR3 nucleotides: TGTGCCAGCAGCCTCGGACAGAATAGCAATCAGCCCCAGCATTTT.

This clone was seen a single time. DNA of the CDR3: TGTGCCAGCAGAGGGGTGCCGGCCACTGAAGCTTTCTTT. This sequence encodes CASRGVPATEAFF. The chain has TRBV6-5 and TRBJ1-1, with D maybe TRBD1 (5 bases). The CDR3 is made up of 13 amino acids. CDR1 is MNHEY and CDR2 is SVGAGI in the germline V gene. Trimming stripped 6 bases from V and 4 bases from J, with 12 bases between.

The chain has TRBV2 and TRBJ2-2, with a tentative D call TRBD2 (5 bases). Per the germline V gene, CDR1 is SNHLY and CDR2 is FYNNEI. The CDR3 is made up of 18 amino acids. V was trimmed by 6 bases and J by 3 bases, leaving 23 bases between them. The CDR3 is CASSSPQTETGDTGELFF. Written as DNA, the CDR3 is TGTGCCAGCAGCTCCCCCCAAACAGAGACCGGGGACACCGGGGAGCTGTTTTTT.

V gene TRBV7-2 combines with J gene TRBJ2-1; 7 bases match TRBD2. There are 16 residues in the CDR3. After removal of 3 bases from V and 4 bases from J, the junction contained 9 bases not matched to a gene. Germline-derived CDR1 and CDR2 are SGHTA and FQGNSA. CDR3 bases: TGTGCCAGCAGCTTGTGGTGGGGGGGGTCGTACAATGAGCAGTTCTTC. This sequence encodes CASSLWWGGSYNEQFF.

V and J are TRBV11-2 and TRBJ2-3; D gene ambiguous. Trimming left V 5 bases short and J 4 bases short, with 10 bases between. The germline V gene encodes CDR1 SGHAT and CDR2 FQNNGV. The CDR3 runs to 13 residues. The CDR3 sequence: CASSTQEADTQYF. In DNA, the CDR3 is TGTGCCAGCAGCACTCAAGAGGCAGATACGCAGTATTTT.

This chain links TRBV25-1 with TRBJ1-2; D is perhaps TRBD1 (5 bases). This CDR3 comprises 12 residues. V lost 4 bases and J 7 bases, leaving 10 bases between the germline ends. Germline lookup yields CDR1 MGHDK and CDR2 SYGVNS. In DNA, the CDR3 is TGTGCCAGCAGTGTAGGGGCTTTTGGCTACACCTTC. This translates into CASSVGAFGYTF.

The rearrangement joins TRBV6-5 to TRBJ2-3, with TRBD2 matching over 9 bases. The trim removed 0 bases at V and 7 bases at J, leaving 8 bases unmatched. This CDR3 is 16 amino acids long. Germline V gives CDR1 MNHEY, CDR2 SVGAGI. The CDR3 reads CASSYSASGASHTQYF. CDR3 DNA: TGTGCCAGCAGTTACTCGGCTAGCGGGGCTTCCCATACGCAGTATTTT.